This paragraph reports one T cell receptor (beta chain). As originally analysed: Nucleated cell number was recorded as an estimate derived from reference gene primer amplification. Profiling relied on immunoSEQ multiplex PCR, and the TCRdb table lists in-frame clones only, not all of them. The V and J calls and clone size are taken from that table; D and trimming were inferred from the DNA. The table has roughly 47,000 clones, approximately 85% seen once; the top ten hold around 30%. V lost 6 bases and J lost 0; bases outside the gene matches: 12. CDR3 length equals 18 residues. Looked up from germline, CDR1 is MNHEY and CDR2 is SMNVEV (reference sequence). This sample was taken from a study of blood T cell repertoires in COVID-19. Study context: Material from acute and convalescent COVID-19 was sourced from the United States, Italy and Spain.

Sequenced material: peripheral blood. The clonotype comes from a woman of 80 years or more with COVID-19, enrolled during active disease. The chain combines TRBV27 with TRBJ2-3, with 10 bases matching TRBD2. Here the CDR3 DNA reads TGTGCCAGCAGCCCTGGGGCCCTAGCGGGGGCTAGCACAGATACGCAGTATTTT. Translation: CASSPGALAGASTDTQYF.